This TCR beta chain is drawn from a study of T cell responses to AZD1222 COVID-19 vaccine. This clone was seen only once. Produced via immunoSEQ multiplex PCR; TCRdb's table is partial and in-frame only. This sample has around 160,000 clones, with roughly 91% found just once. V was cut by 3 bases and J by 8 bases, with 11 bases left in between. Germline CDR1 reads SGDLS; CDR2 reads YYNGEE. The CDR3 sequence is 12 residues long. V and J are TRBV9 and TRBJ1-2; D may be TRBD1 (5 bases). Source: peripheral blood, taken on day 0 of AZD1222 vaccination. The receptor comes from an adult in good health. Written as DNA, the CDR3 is TGTGCCAGCAGCGCCCGAGACAGAGGCTACACCTTC. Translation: CASSARDRGYTF.